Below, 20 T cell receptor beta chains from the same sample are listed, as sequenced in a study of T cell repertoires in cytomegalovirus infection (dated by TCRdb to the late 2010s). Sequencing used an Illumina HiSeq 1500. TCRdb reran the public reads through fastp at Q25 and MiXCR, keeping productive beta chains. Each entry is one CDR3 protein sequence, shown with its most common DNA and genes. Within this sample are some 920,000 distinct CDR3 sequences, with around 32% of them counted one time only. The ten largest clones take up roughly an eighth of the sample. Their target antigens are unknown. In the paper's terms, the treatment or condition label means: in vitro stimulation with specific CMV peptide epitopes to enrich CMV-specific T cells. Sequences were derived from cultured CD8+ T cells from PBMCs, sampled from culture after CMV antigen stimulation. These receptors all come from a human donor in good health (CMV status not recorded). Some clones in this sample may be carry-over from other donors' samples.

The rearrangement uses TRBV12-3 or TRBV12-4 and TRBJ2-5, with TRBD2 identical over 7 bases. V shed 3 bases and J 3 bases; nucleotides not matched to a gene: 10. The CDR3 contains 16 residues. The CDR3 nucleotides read TGTGCCAGCAGTTTGGGGTACGGGGGGAGTGAAGAGACCCAGTACTTC. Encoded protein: CASSLGYGGSEETQYF.

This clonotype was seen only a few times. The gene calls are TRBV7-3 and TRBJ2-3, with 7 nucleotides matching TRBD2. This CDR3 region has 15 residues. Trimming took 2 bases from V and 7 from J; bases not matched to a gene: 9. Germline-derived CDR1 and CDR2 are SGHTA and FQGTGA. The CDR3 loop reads CASSLAGDSRNTQYF. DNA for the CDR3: TGTGCCAGCAGCTTAGCGGGGGACTCGAGAAATACGCAGTATTTT.

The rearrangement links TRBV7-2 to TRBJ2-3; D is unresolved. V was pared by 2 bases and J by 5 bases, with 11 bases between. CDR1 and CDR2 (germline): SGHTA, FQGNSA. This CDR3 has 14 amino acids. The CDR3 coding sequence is TGTGCCAGCAGCTTAAGAAGGGTTGGAGATACGCAGTATTTT. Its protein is CASSLRRVGDTQYF.

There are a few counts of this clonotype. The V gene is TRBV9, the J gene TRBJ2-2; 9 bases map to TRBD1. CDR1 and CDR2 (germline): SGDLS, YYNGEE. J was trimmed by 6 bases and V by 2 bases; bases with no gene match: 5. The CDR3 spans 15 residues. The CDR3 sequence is CASSVGTGLSGELFF. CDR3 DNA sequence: TGTGCCAGCAGCGTGGGGACAGGGTTGTCCGGGGAGCTGTTTTTT.

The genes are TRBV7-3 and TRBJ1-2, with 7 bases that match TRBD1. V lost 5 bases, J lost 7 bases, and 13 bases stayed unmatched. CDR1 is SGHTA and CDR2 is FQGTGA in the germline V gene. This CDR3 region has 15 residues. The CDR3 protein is CASSERDSQECGYTF. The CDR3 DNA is TGTGCCAGCAGCGAACGGGACAGCCAGGAGTGTGGCTACACCTTC.

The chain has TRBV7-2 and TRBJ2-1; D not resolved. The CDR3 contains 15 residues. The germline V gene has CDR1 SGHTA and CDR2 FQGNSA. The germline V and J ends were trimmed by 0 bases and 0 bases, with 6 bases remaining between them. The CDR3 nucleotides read TGTGCCAGCAGCTTAGCGACTGCCTCCTACAATGAGCAGTTCTTC. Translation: CASSLATASYNEQFF.

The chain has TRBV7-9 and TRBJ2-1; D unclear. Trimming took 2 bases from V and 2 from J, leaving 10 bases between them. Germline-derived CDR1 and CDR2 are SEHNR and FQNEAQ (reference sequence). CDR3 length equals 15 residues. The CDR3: CASSLLGLTYNEQFF. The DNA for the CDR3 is TGTGCCAGCAGCTTACTCGGGCTGACCTACAATGAGCAGTTCTTC. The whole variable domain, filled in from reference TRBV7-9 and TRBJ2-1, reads DTGVSQNPRHKITKRGQNVTFRCDPISEHNRLYWYRQTLGQGPEFLTYFQNEAQLEKSRLLSDRFSAERPKGSFSTLEIQRTEQGDSAMYLCASSLLGLTYNEQFFGPGTRLTVL.

The CDR3 coding sequence is TGTGCCAGCAGGGGGTTAACGGGGAGAGACTATGGCTACACCTTC. Protein product: CASRGLTGRDYGYTF. The gene calls are TRBV27 and TRBJ1-2; no reliable D call. V lost 6 bases and J 3 bases, leaving 17 bases between the germline ends. The germline V gene has CDR1 MNHEY and CDR2 SMNVEV (reference sequence). The CDR3 totals 15 residues.

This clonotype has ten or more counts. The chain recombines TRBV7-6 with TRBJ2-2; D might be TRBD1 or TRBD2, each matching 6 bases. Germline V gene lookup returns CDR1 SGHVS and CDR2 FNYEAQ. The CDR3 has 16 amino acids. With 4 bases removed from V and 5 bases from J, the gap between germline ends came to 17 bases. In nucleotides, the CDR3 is TGTGCCAGCAGCTCCGTAATCCGAGGGGGGACCGGGGAGCTGTTTTTT. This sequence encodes CASSSVIRGGTGELFF.

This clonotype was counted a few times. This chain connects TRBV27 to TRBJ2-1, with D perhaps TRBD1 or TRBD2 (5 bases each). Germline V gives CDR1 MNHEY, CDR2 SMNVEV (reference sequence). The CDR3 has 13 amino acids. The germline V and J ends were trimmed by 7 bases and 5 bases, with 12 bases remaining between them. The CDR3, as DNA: TGTGCCAGCATCCCGAGGGGTGACAATGAGCAGTTCTTC. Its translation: CASIPRGDNEQFF.

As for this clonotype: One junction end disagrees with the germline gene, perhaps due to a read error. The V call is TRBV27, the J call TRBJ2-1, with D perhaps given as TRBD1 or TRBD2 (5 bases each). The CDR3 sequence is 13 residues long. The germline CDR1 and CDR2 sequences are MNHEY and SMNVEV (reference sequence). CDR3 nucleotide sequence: TGTGTCAGCAGTTTAGTTGTGGGGACTGAGCAGTTCTTC. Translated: CVSSLVVGTEQFF.

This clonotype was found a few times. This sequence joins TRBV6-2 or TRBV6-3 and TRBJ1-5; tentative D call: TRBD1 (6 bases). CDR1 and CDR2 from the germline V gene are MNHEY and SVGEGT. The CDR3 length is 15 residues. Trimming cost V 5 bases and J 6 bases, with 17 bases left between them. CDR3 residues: CASSPGWGGIQPQHF. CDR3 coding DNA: TGTGCCAGCAGTCCGGGCTGGGGGGGCATTCAGCCCCAGCATTTT.

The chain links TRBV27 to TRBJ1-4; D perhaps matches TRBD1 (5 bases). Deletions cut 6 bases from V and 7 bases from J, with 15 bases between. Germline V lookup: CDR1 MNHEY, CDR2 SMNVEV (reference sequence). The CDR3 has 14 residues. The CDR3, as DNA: TGTGCCAGCAGAGACCGGAGGGGAGGTGAAAAACTGTTTTTT. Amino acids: CASRDRRGGEKLFF.

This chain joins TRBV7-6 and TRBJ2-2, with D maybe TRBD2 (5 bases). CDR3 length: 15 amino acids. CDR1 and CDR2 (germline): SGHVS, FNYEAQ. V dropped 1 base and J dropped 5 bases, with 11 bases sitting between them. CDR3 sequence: CASSLGERRTGELFF. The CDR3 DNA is TGTGCCAGCAGCTTAGGGGAAAGGAGGACCGGGGAGCTGTTTTTT.

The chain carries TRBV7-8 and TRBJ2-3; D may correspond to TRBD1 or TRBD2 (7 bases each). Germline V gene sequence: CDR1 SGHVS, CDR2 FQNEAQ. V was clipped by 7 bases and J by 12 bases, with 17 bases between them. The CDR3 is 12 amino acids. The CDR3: CASTPRGGAQYF. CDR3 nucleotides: TGTGCCAGCACCCCCAGGGGGGGGGCACAGTATTTT.

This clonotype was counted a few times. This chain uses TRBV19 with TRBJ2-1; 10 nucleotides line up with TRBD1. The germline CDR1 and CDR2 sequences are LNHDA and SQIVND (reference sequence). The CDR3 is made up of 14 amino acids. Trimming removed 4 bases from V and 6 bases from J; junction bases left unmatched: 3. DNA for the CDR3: TGTGCCAGTAGTACCGGGACAGGGGTCAATGAGCAGTTCTTC. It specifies CASSTGTGVNEQFF.

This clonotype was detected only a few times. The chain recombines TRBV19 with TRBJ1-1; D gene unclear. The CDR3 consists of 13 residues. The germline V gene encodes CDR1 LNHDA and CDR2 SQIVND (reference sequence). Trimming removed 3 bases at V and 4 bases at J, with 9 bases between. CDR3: CASSILPGTEAFF. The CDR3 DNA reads TGTGCCAGTAGTATCCTCCCCGGCACTGAAGCTTTCTTT. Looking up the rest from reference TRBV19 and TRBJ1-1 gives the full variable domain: DGGITQSPKYLFRKEGQNVTLSCEQNLNHDAMYWYRQDPGQGLRLIYYSQIVNDFQKGDIAEGYSVSREKKESFPLTVTSAQKNPTAFYLCASSILPGTEAFFGQGTRLTVV.

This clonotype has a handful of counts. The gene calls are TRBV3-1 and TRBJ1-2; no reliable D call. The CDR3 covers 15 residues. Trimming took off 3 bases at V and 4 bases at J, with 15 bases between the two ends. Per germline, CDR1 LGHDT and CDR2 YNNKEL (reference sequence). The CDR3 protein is CASSQVSGPIYGYTF. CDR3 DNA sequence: TGTGCCAGCAGCCAGGTCTCAGGACCGATCTATGGCTACACCTTC.

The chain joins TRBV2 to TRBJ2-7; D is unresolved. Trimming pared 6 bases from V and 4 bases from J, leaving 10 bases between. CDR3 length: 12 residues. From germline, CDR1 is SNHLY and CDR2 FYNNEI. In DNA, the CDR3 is TGTGCCAGCAGGAGAGGCAGATACGAGCAGTACGTC. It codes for CASRRGRYEQYV.

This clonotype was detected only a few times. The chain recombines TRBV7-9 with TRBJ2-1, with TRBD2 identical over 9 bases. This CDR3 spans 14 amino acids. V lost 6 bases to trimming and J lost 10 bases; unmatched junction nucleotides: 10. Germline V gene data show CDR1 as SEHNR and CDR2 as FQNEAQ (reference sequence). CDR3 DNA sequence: TGTGCCAGCAGTTCCCCGCGGGGGGGCGGGGAGCAGTTCTTC. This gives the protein CASSSPRGGGEQFF.